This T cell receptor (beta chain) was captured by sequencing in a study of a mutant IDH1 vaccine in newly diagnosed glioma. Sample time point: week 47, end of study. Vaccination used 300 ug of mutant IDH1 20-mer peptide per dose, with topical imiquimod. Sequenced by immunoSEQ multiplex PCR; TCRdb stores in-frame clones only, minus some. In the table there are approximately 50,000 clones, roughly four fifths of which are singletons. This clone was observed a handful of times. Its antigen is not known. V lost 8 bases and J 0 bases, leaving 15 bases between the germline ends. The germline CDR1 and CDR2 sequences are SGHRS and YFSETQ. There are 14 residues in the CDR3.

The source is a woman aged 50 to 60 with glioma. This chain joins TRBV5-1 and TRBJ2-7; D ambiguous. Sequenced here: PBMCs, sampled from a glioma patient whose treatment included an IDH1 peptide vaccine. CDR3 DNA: TGCGCCAGTGCTGGGGTGGGAAGCTCCTACGAGCAGTACTTC. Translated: CASAGVGSSYEQYF. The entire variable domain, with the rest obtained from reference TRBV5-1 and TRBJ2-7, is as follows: KAGVTQTPRYLIKTRGQQVTLSCSPISGHRSVSWYQQTPGQGLQFLFEYFSETQRNKGNFPGRFSGRQFSNSRSEMNVSTLELGDSALYLCASAGVGSSYEQYFGPGTRLTVT.